What follows are 9 T cell receptor beta chains derived from one specimen sequenced in a study of CD8+ T cells in alopecia areata. Sequencing relied on a cDNA template that was reverse transcribed from extracted RNA. Some clones are missing from TCRdb's copy, which holds only in-frame ones; the method was immunoSEQ multiplex PCR. The sample includes 220,000 or so clones, about 60% of them seen just once. The sample was CD4+ T cells sorted from blood, taken at week 0. The receptors were sampled from a human donor with alopecia areata.

The rearrangement uses TRBV25-1 and TRBJ1-6; 10 positions match TRBD1. The CDR3 contains 16 residues. The V gene end was trimmed by 1 base and the J gene end by 6 bases; junction bases not matched to a gene: 3. Germline V CDR1 and CDR2: MGHDK, SYGVNS. The CDR3 is CASSEWGDRGNSPLHF. CDR3 DNA: TGTGCCAGCAGTGAATGGGGGGACAGGGGTAATTCACCCCTCCACTTT.

This clone has just a few counts. This rearrangement joins TRBV7-3 to TRBJ2-7; maybe TRBD1 (6 bases). Germline V gene sequence: CDR1 SGHTA, CDR2 FQGTGA. The CDR3 extends over 13 amino acids. Between the trimmed V and J ends, which lost 4 bases and 5 bases, there was a span of 12 bases. The CDR3 protein is CASSWGPTNEQYF. For the CDR3, the DNA is TGTGCCAGCAGCTGGGGGCCGACAAACGAGCAGTACTTC.

J is TRBJ1-2 and V is TRBV19; no clear D gene. The germline CDR1 and CDR2 sequences are LNHDA and SQIVND (reference sequence). The CDR3 totals 13 residues. Trimming took off 3 bases at V and 3 bases at J, with 8 bases between the two ends. The DNA of the CDR3 is TGTGCCAGTAGTATTCCAGGACACTATGGCTACACCTTC. This sequence encodes CASSIPGHYGYTF.

The CDR3 DNA is TGTGCCTGGAGTGTATCAAGGGCAAATGGCTACACCTTC. It is translated as CAWSVSRANGYTF. The chain is built from TRBV30 and TRBJ1-2; no reliable D call. Germline V gene data show CDR1 as GTSNPN and CDR2 as SVGIG (reference sequence). CDR3 length: 13 residues. V lost 0 bases and J 6 bases, leaving 11 bases between the germline ends.

This clone was seen more than once but under ten times. The rearrangement links TRBV5-1 to TRBJ2-6, with D perhaps given as TRBD1 or TRBD2 (6 bases each). There are 15 residues in the CDR3. V dropped 7 bases and J dropped 4 bases, with 15 bases sitting between them. The germline V gene has CDR1 SGHRS and CDR2 YFSETQ. The CDR3 nucleotides read TGCGCCAGCCGGGGGCGGGCTATAGGGGCCAACGTCCTGACTTTC. The encoded protein is CASRGRAIGANVLTF. The full variable domain, its missing parts supplied by reference TRBV5-1 and TRBJ2-6, is KAGVTQTPRYLIKTRGQQVTLSCSPISGHRSVSWYQQTPGQGLQFLFEYFSETQRNKGNFPGRFSGRQFSNSRSEMNVSTLELGDSALYLCASRGRAIGANVLTFGAGSRLTVL.

This sequence joins TRBV7-9 and TRBJ2-5; D may be TRBD1 (8 bases). The germline gives CDR1 SEHNR, CDR2 FQNEAQ (reference sequence). This CDR3 region has 15 residues. Trimming took 5 bases from V and 5 from J, leaving 18 bases between them. CDR3 residues: CASSQIQGGSETQYF. In DNA form, the CDR3 reads TGTGCCAGCAGCCAAATACAGGGGGGGTCGGAGACCCAGTACTTC.

This sequence joins TRBV11-2 and TRBJ2-5; D is unresolved. CDR1 and CDR2 from the germline V gene are SGHAT and FQNNGV. V lost 9 bases to trimming and J lost 4 bases, with 6 bases between them. The CDR3 has 10 residues. DNA for the CDR3: TGTGCCAGTTTCGGAGAGACCCAGTACTTC. It is translated as CASFGETQYF.

This clone was picked up a small number of times. The CDR3 sequence is CASSYLGTGRTDTQYF. The DNA of the CDR3 is TGTGCCAGCAGCTACTTAGGGACAGGGAGGACAGATACGCAGTATTTT. The chain employs TRBV9 and TRBJ2-3; 9 bases are a match to TRBD1. Trimming took 4 bases from V and 3 from J; bases not matched to a gene: 9. Germline-derived CDR1 and CDR2 are SGDLS and YYNGEE. The CDR3 spans 16 residues.

The V and J genes are TRBV29-1 and TRBJ1-1; D not certain. Deletions cut 4 bases from V and 3 bases from J, with 12 bases between. Germline V gene data show CDR1 as SQVTM and CDR2 as ANQGSEA. The CDR3 consists of 13 residues. The CDR3 here is CSVVRKMDTEAFF. CDR3 DNA sequence: TGCAGCGTTGTTCGGAAAATGGACACTGAAGCTTTCTTT.